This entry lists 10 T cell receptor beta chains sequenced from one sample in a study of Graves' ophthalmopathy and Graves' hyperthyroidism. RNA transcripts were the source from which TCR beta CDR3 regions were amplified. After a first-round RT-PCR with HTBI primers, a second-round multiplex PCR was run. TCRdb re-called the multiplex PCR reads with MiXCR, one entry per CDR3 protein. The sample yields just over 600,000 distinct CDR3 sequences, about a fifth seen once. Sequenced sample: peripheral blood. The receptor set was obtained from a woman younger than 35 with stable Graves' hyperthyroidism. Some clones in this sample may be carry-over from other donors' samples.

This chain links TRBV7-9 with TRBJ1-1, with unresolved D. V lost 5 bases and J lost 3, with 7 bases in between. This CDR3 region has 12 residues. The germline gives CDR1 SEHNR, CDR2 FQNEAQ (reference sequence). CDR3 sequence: CASSHRYTEAFF. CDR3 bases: TGTGCCAGCAGCCACAGATACACTGAAGCTTTCTTT.

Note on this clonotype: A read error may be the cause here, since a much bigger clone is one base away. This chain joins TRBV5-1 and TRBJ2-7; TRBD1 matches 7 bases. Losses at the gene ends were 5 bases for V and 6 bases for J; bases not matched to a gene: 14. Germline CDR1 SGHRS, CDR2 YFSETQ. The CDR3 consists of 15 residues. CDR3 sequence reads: CASRPEGQEWIEQYF. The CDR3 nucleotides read TGCGCCAGCAGGCCCGAAGGACAGGAGTGGATCGAGCAGTACTTC.

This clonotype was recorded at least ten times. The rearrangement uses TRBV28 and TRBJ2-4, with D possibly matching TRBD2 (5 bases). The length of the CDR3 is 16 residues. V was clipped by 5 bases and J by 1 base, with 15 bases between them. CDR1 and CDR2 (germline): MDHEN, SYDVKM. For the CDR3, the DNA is TGTGCCAGCAGTCCCTCGGGGTACGGGGCCAAAAACATTCAGTACTTC. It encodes CASSPSGYGAKNIQYF.

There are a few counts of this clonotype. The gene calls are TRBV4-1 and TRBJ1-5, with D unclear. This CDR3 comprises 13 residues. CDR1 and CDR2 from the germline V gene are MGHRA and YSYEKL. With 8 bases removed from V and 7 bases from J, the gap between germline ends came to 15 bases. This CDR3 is CASSRGPGQPQHF. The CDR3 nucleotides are TGCGCCAGCTCCCGAGGGCCGGGGCAGCCCCAGCATTTT.

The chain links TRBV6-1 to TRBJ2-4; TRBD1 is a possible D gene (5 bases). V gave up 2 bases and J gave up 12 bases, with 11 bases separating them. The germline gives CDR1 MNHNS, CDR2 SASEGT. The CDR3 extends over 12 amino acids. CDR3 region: CASSELRGTQYF. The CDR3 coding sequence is TGTGCCAGCAGTGAATTAAGGGGCACTCAGTACTTC.

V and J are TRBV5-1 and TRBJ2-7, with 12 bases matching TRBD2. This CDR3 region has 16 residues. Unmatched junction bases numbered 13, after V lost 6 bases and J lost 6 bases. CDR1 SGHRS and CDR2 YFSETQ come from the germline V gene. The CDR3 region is CASTPDRLAGGGEQYF. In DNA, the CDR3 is TGCGCCAGCACTCCGGACCGGCTAGCGGGAGGGGGCGAGCAGTACTTC.

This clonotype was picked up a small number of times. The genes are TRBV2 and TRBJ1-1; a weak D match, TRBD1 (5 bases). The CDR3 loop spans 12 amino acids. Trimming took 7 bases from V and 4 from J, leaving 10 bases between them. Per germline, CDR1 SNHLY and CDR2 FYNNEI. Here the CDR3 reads CASTRVGTEAFF. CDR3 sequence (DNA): TGTGCCAGCACCAGGGTGGGCACTGAAGCTTTCTTT.

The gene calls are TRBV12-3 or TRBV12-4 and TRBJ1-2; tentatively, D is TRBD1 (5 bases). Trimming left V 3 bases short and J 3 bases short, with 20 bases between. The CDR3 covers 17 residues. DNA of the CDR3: TGTGCCAGCAGTTTTGGTAGGGGAGCTATGGACGACTATGGCTACACCTTC. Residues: CASSFGRGAMDDYGYTF.

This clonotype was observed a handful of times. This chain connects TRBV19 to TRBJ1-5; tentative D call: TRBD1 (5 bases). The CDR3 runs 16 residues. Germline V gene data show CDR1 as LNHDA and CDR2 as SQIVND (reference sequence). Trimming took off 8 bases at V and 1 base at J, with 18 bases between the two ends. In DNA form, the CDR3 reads TGTGCCAGTGAAGACGACAGATTCCTCAGCAATCAGCCCCAGCATTTT. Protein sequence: CASEDDRFLSNQPQHF.

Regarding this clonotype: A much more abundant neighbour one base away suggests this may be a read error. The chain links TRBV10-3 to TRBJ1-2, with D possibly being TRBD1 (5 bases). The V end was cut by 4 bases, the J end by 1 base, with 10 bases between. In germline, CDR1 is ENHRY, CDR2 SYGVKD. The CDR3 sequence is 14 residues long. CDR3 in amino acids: CAISGTWLNYGYTF. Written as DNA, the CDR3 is TGTGCCATCAGTGGGACATGGCTTAACTATGGCTACACCTTC.